The sequence of this T cell receptor beta chain was determined in a study of PD-L1 blockade in urothelial cancer. Described time point: pretreatment peripheral blood. The germline V and J ends were trimmed by 7 bases and 10 bases, with 14 bases remaining between them. CDR1 and CDR2 from the germline V gene are SNHLY and FYNNEI. This CDR3 comprises 12 residues. Sequenced by immunoSEQ multiplex PCR; TCRdb stores in-frame clones only, minus some. This table has roughly 91,000 clones, 85% appearing once. The gene calls are TRBV2 and TRBJ2-1, with D perhaps matching TRBD2 (6 bases). The sequencing used PBMCs, collected around atezolizumab (anti-PD-L1) treatment. The TCR was taken from a man in his sixties with urothelial cancer. The CDR3 nucleotides read TGTGCCAGCAAACAAGGAGGACTAGAGCAGTTCTTC. Amino acids: CASKQGGLEQFF.